Presented here are 22 T cell receptor beta chains from one specimen sequenced in a study of cytomegalovirus exposure and HLA in healthy donors. Both 60 Vbeta primers and 13 Jbeta primers went into the PCR. Repertoires were generated with immunoSEQ multiplex PCR, while TCRdb's copy carries only in-frame clones and drops some. The sample table includes 60,000 to 75,000 clones. Sequencing was done on a sample of PBMCs. The receptor source for this set is a woman aged 25 to 39 in good health and CMV-seronegative.

The CDR3 region has the DNA TGTGCCTGGACTGGCGGGAACGGCAATGAGCAGTTCTTC. This codes for CAWTGGNGNEQFF. This chain links TRBV30 with TRBJ2-1; perhaps TRBD2 as D (6 bases). This CDR3 contains 13 residues. Germline CDR1 reads GTSNPN; CDR2 reads SVGIG (reference sequence). The V end was cut by 4 bases, the J end by 6 bases, with 13 bases between.

V usage is TRBV18 and J usage is TRBJ1-1; TRBD1 aligns across 7 bases. The CDR3 is made up of 16 amino acids. V gave up 2 bases and J gave up 4 bases; unmatched junction bases: 10. Germline V gene data show CDR1 as KGHSH and CDR2 as LQKENI. The chain's CDR3 is CASSPSSGGLGTEAFF. The CDR3 DNA sequence: TGTGCCAGCTCACCATCCTCAGGGGGGCTAGGCACTGAAGCTTTCTTT.

The V gene is TRBV27, the J gene TRBJ2-2; possibly TRBD2 for D (6 bases). Germline V gene data show CDR1 as MNHEY and CDR2 as SMNVEV (reference sequence). The CDR3 consists of 15 residues. Deletions cut 7 bases from V and 3 bases from J, with 15 bases between. The CDR3 nucleotides are TGTGCCAGCACTTACGGGAGTACAGACACCGGGGAGCTGTTTTTT. Translating gives CASTYGSTDTGELFF.

V usage is TRBV5-4 and J usage is TRBJ2-5; D may be TRBD2 (7 bases). This CDR3 is 13 amino acids long. Trimming stripped 0 bases from V and 5 bases from J, with 8 bases between. Germline V CDR1 and CDR2: SGHNT, YYREEE (reference sequence). The CDR3: CASSLEGGETQYF. CDR3 nucleotide sequence: TGTGCCAGCAGCTTGGAGGGGGGGGAGACCCAGTACTTC. The full variable domain, with the rest looked up from reference TRBV5-4 and TRBJ2-5, is ETGVTQSPTHLIKTRGQQVTLRCSSQSGHNTVSWYQQALGQGPQFIFQYYREEENGRGNFPPRFSGLQFPNYSSELNVNALELDDSALYLCASSLEGGETQYFGPGTRLLVL.

The CDR3 DNA reads as TGTGCCAGCAGTGGGCGGAGGGGTTCCTACGAGCAGTACTTC. The encoded protein is CASSGRRGSYEQYF. The V gene is TRBV9, the J gene TRBJ2-7; tentative D call: TRBD2 (6 bases). V lost 5 bases and J 1 base, leaving 13 bases between the germline ends. CDR3 length equals 14 residues. CDR1 and CDR2 from the germline V gene are SGDLS and YYNGEE. The full variable domain, rest sourced from reference TRBV9 and TRBJ2-7, is DSGVTQTPKHLITATGQRVTLRCSPRSGDLSVYWYQQSLDQGLQFLIQYYNGEERAKGNILERFSAQQFPDLHSELNLSSLELGDSALYFCASSGRRGSYEQYFGPGTRLTVT.

This chain links TRBV4-3 with TRBJ2-4; D is ambiguous. CDR3 length equals 16 residues. Germline CDR1 is LGHNA and CDR2 is YSLEER. V was cut by 3 bases and J by 0 bases, with 12 bases left in between. The CDR3 region has the DNA TGCGCCAGCAGCCACATCAACCTCGGAGCCAAAAACATTCAGTACTTC. This encodes CASSHINLGAKNIQYF.

This chain uses TRBV9 with TRBJ2-7; possible D gene TRBD1, 5 bases. CDR1 and CDR2 from the germline V gene are SGDLS and YYNGEE. Trimming took off 0 bases at V and 5 bases at J, with 15 bases between the two ends. The CDR3 is made up of 15 amino acids. CDR3 in amino acids: CASSVDPREVHEQYF. For the CDR3, the DNA is TGTGCCAGCAGCGTAGATCCCAGGGAAGTCCACGAGCAGTACTTC.

The V gene is TRBV4-3, the J gene TRBJ2-7, with 8 bases fitting TRBD2. The V and J ends lost 0 bases and 6 bases, in that order; junction bases with no gene match: 7. This CDR3 is built from 15 residues. Germline CDR1 and CDR2: LGHNA and YSLEER. The CDR3 spells CASSQDPGAGVEQYF. The CDR3 nucleotides read TGCGCCAGCAGCCAAGACCCCGGAGCGGGGGTCGAGCAGTACTTC.

The rearrangement uses TRBV27 and TRBJ2-7; the D is unclear. CDR1 MNHEY and CDR2 SMNVEV come from the germline V gene (reference sequence). V was clipped by 1 base and J by 2 bases, with 9 bases between them. This CDR3 contains 14 residues. The CDR3 DNA follows: TGTGCCAGCAGTTTATACCCACCAGCCTACGAGCAGTACTTC. Residues: CASSLYPPAYEQYF.

V is TRBV5-1 and J is TRBJ1-6; D not certain. Trimming removed 0 bases at V and 9 bases at J, with 10 bases between. The CDR3 extends over 14 amino acids. CDR1 SGHRS and CDR2 YFSETQ come from the germline V gene. The CDR3 nucleotides are TGCGCCAGCAGCTTGGCCGGAGTGCCTTCACCCCTCCACTTT. Its protein is CASSLAGVPSPLHF.

On this clone itself: The sample has other DNA sequences that encode this CDR3 too. The chain couples TRBV9 to TRBJ2-7; the match to TRBD2 covers 8 bases. From germline, CDR1 is SGDLS and CDR2 YYNGEE. The trim removed 0 bases at V and 3 bases at J, leaving 2 bases unmatched. There are 14 residues in the CDR3. This CDR3 reads CASSVGLAGYEQYF. For the CDR3, the DNA is TGTGCCAGCAGCGTAGGGCTAGCGGGCTACGAGCAGTACTTC.

This chain links TRBV19 with TRBJ2-3; no definite D call. Trimming left V 5 bases short and J 4 bases short, with 10 bases between. CDR1 and CDR2 (germline): LNHDA, SQIVND (reference sequence). There are 13 residues in the CDR3. The CDR3 loop is CASSRLAADTQYF. The CDR3 DNA reads as TGTGCCAGTAGTCGGTTAGCAGCAGATACGCAGTATTTT.

The chain has TRBV1 and TRBJ2-1; the table assigns TRBD2, which was not confirmed against the DNA. TRBV1 is a known pseudogene. The CDR3 runs 17 residues. The CDR3 DNA sequence: TGCACCAGCAGCCAAGATGGTGAAGCGGGAGTGGTCAATGAGCAGTTCTTC. Its protein product is CTSSQDGEAGVVNEQFF.

The chain couples TRBV2 to TRBJ1-5, with 8 bases lining up with TRBD1. The CDR3 length is 16 residues. V dropped 7 bases and J dropped 1; count of bases not matched to a gene: 9. The V gene's germline CDR1 is SNHLY and CDR2 FYNNEI. The CDR3 reads CASNSRGQLSNQPQHF. The DNA for the CDR3 is TGTGCCAGCAATAGCAGGGGGCAGCTAAGCAATCAGCCCCAGCATTTT.

The genes are TRBV28 and TRBJ2-1; 10 bases are shared with TRBD2. The germline gives CDR1 MDHEN, CDR2 SYDVKM. The CDR3 length is 15 residues. CDR3: CAGGLASGSRLEQFF. The CDR3 bases are TGTGCGGGGGGTTTGGCTAGCGGGAGTAGGCTTGAGCAGTTCTTC.

The chain carries TRBV5-1 and TRBJ2-2, with 9 bases matching TRBD1. This CDR3 has 15 amino acids. The junction had 6 bases not matched to a gene; V was cut back by 2 bases and J by 7 bases. Germline V lookup: CDR1 SGHRS, CDR2 YFSETQ. For the CDR3, the DNA is TGCGCCAGCAGCTTAAACAGGGGGCTGATCGGGGAGCTGTTTTTT. As protein: CASSLNRGLIGELFF.

The chain is built from TRBV7-2 and TRBJ2-3; no clear D. CDR3 length: 12 residues. Germline loops: CDR1 SGHTA, CDR2 FQGNSA. Trimming took 5 bases from V and 6 from J, leaving 9 bases between them. The CDR3 here is CASSTPVDTQYF. The CDR3 DNA follows: TGTGCCAGCAGCACTCCGGTGGATACGCAGTATTTT. Full variable domain (outside the CDR3, taken from reference TRBV7-2 and TRBJ2-3): GAGVSQSPSNKVTEKGKDVELRCDPISGHTALYWYRQSLGQGLEFLIYFQGNSAPDKSGLPSDRFSAERTGGSVSTLTIQRTQQEDSAVYLCASSTPVDTQYFGPGTRLTVL.

The rearrangement links TRBV7-2 to TRBJ1-1, with D perhaps TRBD1 (5 bases). CDR3 size: 13 residues. CDR1 is SGHTA, CDR2 FQGNSA, per germline. V lost 5 bases, J lost 8 bases, and 15 bases lay in between. CDR3 nucleotide sequence: TGTGCCAGCAGCCCGGGGGGGGTCAGAGAAGCTTTCTTT. Its translation: CASSPGGVREAFF.

The genes are TRBV7-2 and TRBJ1-2; tentative D call: TRBD1 (5 bases). CDR3 length: 13 amino acids. V shed 0 bases and J shed 3 bases, with 5 bases lying between them. CDR1 and CDR2 from the germline V gene are SGHTA and FQGNSA. CDR3 in amino acids: CASSLATDYGYTF. The CDR3 bases are TGTGCCAGCAGCTTAGCGACAGACTATGGCTACACCTTC.

This chain uses TRBV18 with TRBJ1-1; D is unresolved. This CDR3 comprises 14 residues. V shed 2 bases and J shed 1 base, with 8 bases lying between them. Germline CDR1 KGHSH, CDR2 LQKENI. The CDR3 loop reads CASSPRTPNTEAFF. The DNA for the CDR3 is TGTGCCAGCTCACCAAGGACTCCGAACACTGAAGCTTTCTTT.

This rearrangement joins TRBV30 to TRBJ2-7, with 9 bases identical to TRBD2. The CDR3 is 14 residues long. The germline gives CDR1 GTSNPN, CDR2 SVGIG (reference sequence). Germline trimming cut 4 bases from V and 1 base from J; bases unmatched to any gene: 5. The chain's CDR3 is CAWTGGGASYEQYF. The CDR3 DNA follows: TGTGCCTGGACTGGCGGGGGGGCATCCTACGAGCAGTACTTC.

The chain links TRBV4-2 to TRBJ1-3, with D possibly TRBD1 on 5 matching bases. Trimming pared 0 bases from V and 3 bases from J, leaving 9 bases between. The CDR3 loop spans 15 amino acids. Germline CDR1 reads LGHNA; CDR2 reads YNFKEQ. CDR3: CASSQELGLGNTIYF. Written as DNA, the CDR3 is TGTGCCAGCAGCCAAGAACTGGGACTTGGAAACACCATATATTTT.